This T cell receptor beta chain was sequenced for a study of metastatic and nonmetastatic thyroid tumors. In the study overall: Repertoires from malignant and benign thyroid patients were compared across blood and tumor or nodule tissue.

Study findings and constraints: For both blood and tumor, malignant thyroid tumors reportedly showed significantly higher TCR beta diversity than benign nodules did.

Nobody among the patients had been given any treatment before thyroid surgery. V lost 0 bases to trimming and J lost 2 bases; unmatched junction nucleotides: 8. From germline, CDR1 is MGHRA and CDR2 YSYEKL. The CDR3 runs 17 residues. Study processing details: The study took CDR3 differences across clinicopathological groups and made a distant-metastasis classifier for papillary thyroid cancer from them. TCRdb used MiXCR to call clones anew from the PCR reads. The V and J calls and clone size are TCRdb's, not the authors'. Here the sample spans about 39,000 clones, approximately 20% being singletons. To note about this clone: The antigen is unknown.

The chain is built from TRBV4-1 and TRBJ2-3; 7 nucleotides match TRBD1. This receptor was taken from a female donor with papillary thyroid cancer or a benign thyroid nodule (not recorded which). Some clones in this sample may be carry-over from other donors' samples. What was sequenced was blood. The DNA for the CDR3 is TGCGCCAGCAGCCAAGAAGACCGGACAGGCCTCACAGATACGCAGTATTTT. Translation: CASSQEDRTGLTDTQYF.